This section outlines one T cell receptor beta chain sequence together with its context. The data were obtained in a study of technical replicates of blood from several donors. Repertoires were generated with immunoSEQ multiplex PCR, while TCRdb's copy carries only in-frame clones and drops some. The table includes about 81,000 clones, roughly 96% detected once. This TCR was recovered from a human donor in good health. Sequenced: T cells isolated from PBMCs.

The CDR3 here is CASSQGQGAGYEQYF. The CDR3 nucleotides read TGTGCCAGCAGTCAAGGACAGGGGGCGGGTTACGAGCAGTACTTC. J is TRBJ2-7 and V is TRBV6-5; 11 bases are shared with TRBD1. Per germline, CDR1 MNHEY and CDR2 SVGAGI. The V segment lost 5 bases and the J segment 4 bases; nucleotides outside the gene matches: 7. There are 15 residues in the CDR3.